The T cell receptor beta chain under discussion was sequenced for a study of blood T cell repertoires in COVID-19. Background on the study: Samples representing acute and convalescent COVID-19 were sourced from the United States, Italy and Spain.

TCRdb's copy holds only in-frame clones and misses some; the assay was immunoSEQ multiplex PCR. The sample contains roughly 250,000 clones, approximately 86% of which appear only once. There are 15 residues in the CDR3. Germline V lookup: CDR1 SGHTA, CDR2 FQGNSA. Trimming pared 6 bases from V and 1 base from J, leaving 12 bases between. This rearrangement joins TRBV7-2 to TRBJ2-2; D possibly corresponds to TRBD1 (5 bases). Sequencing was carried out using peripheral blood. This receptor was identified in a man aged 60 to 69 who had recovered from COVID-19. The CDR3, as DNA: TGTGCCAGCAGTTCCGACAGACAGAACACCGGGGAGCTGTTTTTT. It yields the protein CASSSDRQNTGELFF. Filled out from reference TRBV7-2 and TRBJ2-2, the complete variable domain reads GAGVSQSPSNKVTEKGKDVELRCDPISGHTALYWYRQSLGQGLEFLIYFQGNSAPDKSGLPSDRFSAERTGGSVSTLTIQRTQQEDSAVYLCASSSDRQNTGELFFGEGSRLTVL.